The 29 T cell receptor beta chains given below trace back to one sample, sequenced in a study of T cells after yellow fever vaccination (dated by TCRdb to the late 2010s). Libraries were made using 5' RACE. Data came from an Illumina NovaSeq 6000. The public reads were reanalyzed by TCRdb: fastp trimming at Q25, MiXCR alignment, in-frame beta chains only. Every entry covers one CDR3 protein and lists the most common genes and DNA from its rows. This sample is represented by hundreds of thousands of distinct CDR3 sequences; around 3.9% of them were singletons. The ten largest clones take up less than 25% of the sample. What the treatment or condition label conveys for this sample: live attenuated yellow fever vaccine strain. This material consisted of PBMCs, taken on the day of the yellow fever booster vaccination. These receptors all stem from a man between 18 and 35 years old who received the YFV17D yellow fever vaccine.

This clonotype appeared many times. The V gene is TRBV11-2, the J gene TRBJ2-5, with TRBD2 identical over 12 bases. Germline values: CDR1 SGHAT, CDR2 FQNNGV. The CDR3 length is 16 residues. V lost 6 bases to trimming and J lost 5 bases; unmatched junction nucleotides: 10. The CDR3 spells CASSPLAGGPEETQYF. In nucleotides, the CDR3 is TGTGCCAGCAGTCCGCTAGCGGGGGGGCCTGAGGAGACCCAGTACTTC.

This clonotype has a count of ten or more. The chain recombines TRBV20-1 with TRBJ1-2; D might be TRBD1 (5 bases). V was cut by 3 bases and J by 1 base, with 21 bases left in between. CDR3 length: 17 amino acids. Germline loops: CDR1 DFQATT, CDR2 SNEGSKA (reference sequence). CDR3 in DNA: TGCAGTGCTAGGGGGCGGCAGGGTAAGCCCCATAACTATGGCTACACCTTC. Residues: CSARGRQGKPHNYGYTF.

The rearrangement uses TRBV4-1 and TRBJ2-1, with D possibly being TRBD2 (5 bases). There are 14 residues in the CDR3. Germline V gene lookup returns CDR1 MGHRA and CDR2 YSYEKL. The V and J ends lost 4 bases and 5 bases respectively, with 12 bases between them. The CDR3 region has the DNA TGCGCCAGCAGCCGCCCGAAGGAGGACAATGAGCAGTTCTTC. Amino acid sequence: CASSRPKEDNEQFF.

The chain recombines TRBV7-9 with TRBJ2-4, with D possibly matching TRBD1 (6 bases). CDR3 length: 15 amino acids. The germline V gene has CDR1 SEHNR and CDR2 FQNEAQ (reference sequence). Trimming removed 2 bases from V and 2 bases from J, with 10 bases in between. CDR3 loop: CASSLHTGTKNIQYF. The CDR3 bases are TGTGCCAGCAGCTTACACACAGGGACCAAAAACATTCAGTACTTC.

This clonotype was picked up many times. V usage is TRBV9 and J usage is TRBJ1-1; D call uncertain. The germline V gene encodes CDR1 SGDLS and CDR2 YYNGEE. Between the trimmed V and J ends, which lost 3 bases and 5 bases, there was a span of 14 bases. This CDR3 is 14 amino acids long. CDR3 in DNA: TGTGCCAGCAGCGCAGAGGGATTTGGGACTGAAGCTTTCTTT. Its protein product is CASSAEGFGTEAFF.

This clonotype was seen many times. This chain connects TRBV7-9 to TRBJ1-1; D perhaps matches TRBD1 (5 bases). V was pared by 3 bases and J by 5 bases, with 10 bases between. Germline loops: CDR1 SEHNR, CDR2 FQNEAQ (reference sequence). The CDR3 totals 13 residues. The CDR3 sequence: CASSFRGVTEAFF. The CDR3 DNA follows: TGTGCCAGCAGCTTCCGGGGGGTGACTGAAGCTTTCTTT.

Ten or more counts support this clonotype. This rearrangement joins TRBV7-9 to TRBJ2-7; D not resolved. Trimming took off 5 bases at V and 1 base at J, with 12 bases between the two ends. Germline V gene data show CDR1 as SEHNR and CDR2 as FQNEAQ (reference sequence). The CDR3 loop spans 14 amino acids. The CDR3 sequence is CASSPSPDSYEQYF. CDR3 coding DNA: TGTGCCAGCAGCCCGTCCCCCGATTCCTACGAGCAGTACTTC.

This clonotype was detected many times. The chain recombines TRBV5-1 with TRBJ1-3; weak D call: TRBD1 (5 bases). V was clipped by 4 bases and J by 0 bases, with 11 bases between them. The CDR3 contains 15 residues. Germline assignment: CDR1 SGHRS and CDR2 YFSETQ. The CDR3 sequence is CASSSTGVSGNTIYF. CDR3 DNA sequence: TGCGCCAGCAGCAGCACGGGGGTCTCTGGAAACACCATATATTTT.

This clonotype was detected many times. The chain carries TRBV6-5 and TRBJ1-2, with 9 nucleotides matching TRBD1. Looked up from germline, CDR1 is MNHEY and CDR2 is SVGAGI. This CDR3 is 15 amino acids long. J lost 3 bases, V lost 1 base, and 3 bases had no gene match. The CDR3 protein is CASSYWGQGDYGYTF. CDR3 DNA sequence: TGTGCCAGCAGTTACTGGGGACAGGGAGACTATGGCTACACCTTC.

This clonotype was picked up many times. V gene TRBV5-1 combines with J gene TRBJ2-1, with 8 nucleotides matching TRBD1. Trimming cost V 4 bases and J 2 bases; bases outside gene matches: 8. The germline V gene has CDR1 SGHRS and CDR2 YFSETQ. The CDR3 sequence is 16 residues long. The CDR3 protein is CASSALTGVPYNEQFF. The CDR3 region has the DNA TGCGCCAGCAGCGCTCTGACAGGGGTCCCCTACAATGAGCAGTTCTTC.

In this sample, this clonotype turned up a few times. The chain uses TRBV11-3 and TRBJ2-1; perhaps TRBD2 as D (6 bases). The CDR3 consists of 13 residues. V was clipped by 5 bases and J by 6 bases, with 11 bases between them. Germline lookup yields CDR1 SGHNT and CDR2 YENEEA. The CDR3 nucleotides read TGTGCCAGCAGCACGACTAGTTTCAATGAGCAGTTCTTC. Translating it yields CASSTTSFNEQFF.

This chain joins TRBV4-1 and TRBJ2-2; 13 bases map to TRBD2. V was clipped by 8 bases and J by 5 bases; unmatched bases: 5. The V gene's germline CDR1 is MGHRA and CDR2 YSYEKL. The CDR3 extends over 15 amino acids. The CDR3 bases are TGCGCCAGCCGGGGACTAGCGGGGTGGACCGGGGAGCTGTTTTTT. Protein: CASRGLAGWTGELFF.

This rearrangement joins TRBV7-2 to TRBJ1-5; D unclear. There are 14 residues in the CDR3. V shed 3 bases and J shed 1 base, with 7 bases lying between them. Looked up from germline, CDR1 is SGHTA and CDR2 is FQGNSA. CDR3 coding DNA: TGTGCCAGCAGCTTGGATCAAAGCAATCAGCCCCAGCATTTT. It codes for CASSLDQSNQPQHF.

The rearrangement joins TRBV6-5 to TRBJ1-1; D gene unclear. Looked up from germline, CDR1 is MNHEY and CDR2 is SVGAGI. The V and J ends lost 0 bases and 6 bases respectively, with 11 bases between them. The CDR3 consists of 14 residues. The CDR3 DNA follows: TGTGCCAGCAGTTACTCGGAGAAAAGCCCTGAAGCTTTCTTT. Translated, it gives CASSYSEKSPEAFF.

The rearrangement links TRBV7-2 to TRBJ2-5; TRBD2 matches 10 bases. The V gene end was trimmed by 5 bases and the J gene end by 4 bases; junction bases not matched to a gene: 7. CDR1 is SGHTA and CDR2 is FQGNSA in the germline V gene. The CDR3 is made up of 15 amino acids. In nucleotides, the CDR3 is TGTGCCAGCAGCGATAGCGGGGGGTGGGGAGAGACCCAGTACTTC. It encodes CASSDSGGWGETQYF.

By share, this clonotype ranks as large (0.1 to 1%). The chain joins TRBV5-4 to TRBJ1-6; D ambiguous. Germline CDR1 and CDR2: SGHNT and YYREEE (reference sequence). The CDR3 length is 16 residues. Between the trimmed V and J ends, which lost 5 bases and 0 bases, there was a span of 12 bases. Here the CDR3 reads CASRAMKGSYNSPLHF. The DNA for the CDR3 is TGTGCCAGCAGGGCCATGAAGGGCTCCTATAATTCACCCCTCCACTTT.

In its sample, this clonotype was seen many times. The gene calls are TRBV7-6 and TRBJ2-7; TRBD2 agrees at 7 bases. V lost 0 bases and J lost 3; bases outside the gene matches: 5. The CDR3 is 15 amino acids. Germline CDR1 and CDR2: SGHVS and FNYEAQ. CDR3 DNA: TGTGCCAGCAGCTTAGCCGGGACGGGGGGCTACGAGCAGTACTTC. It translates to CASSLAGTGGYEQYF.

This clonotype has a count of ten or more. V usage is TRBV6-6 and J usage is TRBJ2-1; a weak D match, TRBD1 (5 bases). The CDR3 contains 17 residues. Per the germline V gene, CDR1 is MNHNY and CDR2 is SVGAGI (reference sequence). V was clipped by 2 bases and J by 3 bases, with 17 bases between them. CDR3 in amino acids: CASSYPRSGKSYNEQFF. In DNA, the CDR3 is TGTGCCAGCAGTTACCCAAGGTCAGGGAAGAGCTACAATGAGCAGTTCTTC.

At least ten counts were recorded for this clonotype. The chain couples TRBV20-1 to TRBJ2-3, with TRBD2 identical over 9 bases. CDR3 length: 18 amino acids. V shed 0 bases and J 3 bases; nucleotides not matched to a gene: 13. Germline CDR1 and CDR2: DFQATT and SNEGSKA (reference sequence). The CDR3 reads CSARDVRGGPGGTDTQYF. DNA of the CDR3: TGCAGTGCTAGAGATGTGCGGGGGGGCCCAGGCGGGACAGATACGCAGTATTTT.

This clonotype has ten or more counts. The V gene is TRBV20-1, the J gene TRBJ1-5, with a possible D match to TRBD1 (5 bases). Germline CDR1 and CDR2: DFQATT and SNEGSKA (reference sequence). The CDR3 runs to 16 residues. Between the trimmed V and J ends, which lost 0 bases and 3 bases, there was a span of 15 bases. This CDR3 is CSAREARDLINQPQHF. In DNA form, the CDR3 reads TGCAGTGCTAGAGAAGCTCGGGACCTAATCAATCAGCCCCAGCATTTT.

The chain couples TRBV11-2 to TRBJ2-5; D is unclear. The V and J ends lost 0 bases and 3 bases respectively, with 5 bases between them. The CDR3 runs to 13 residues. The germline CDR1 and CDR2 sequences are SGHAT and FQNNGV. The CDR3 DNA sequence: TGTGCCAGCAGCTTAGACCTGAAAGAGACCCAGTACTTC. It yields the protein CASSLDLKETQYF.

The rearrangement links TRBV6-5 to TRBJ1-6, with D perhaps TRBD1 (5 bases). The CDR3 extends over 16 amino acids. The V gene's germline CDR1 is MNHEY and CDR2 SVGAGI. Trimming left V 2 bases short and J 7 bases short, with 15 bases between. The CDR3 DNA sequence: TGTGCCAGCAGTTACGGAGTGGGCAGGGAGAATTCACCCCTCCACTTT. Translating gives CASSYGVGRENSPLHF.

This clonotype has at least ten counts. The J gene is TRBJ2-4, the V gene TRBV6-6; D is unresolved. The CDR3 loop spans 13 amino acids. Trimming stripped 7 bases from V and 0 bases from J, with 7 bases between. CDR1 and CDR2 from the germline V gene are MNHNY and SVGAGI (reference sequence). CDR3 loop: CASTDLAKNIQYF. The CDR3 bases are TGTGCCAGCACCGATTTAGCCAAAAACATTCAGTACTTC.

This clonotype appeared many times. The J gene is TRBJ2-5, the V gene TRBV6-5, with 8 positions matching TRBD1. Germline V gives CDR1 MNHEY, CDR2 SVGAGI. CDR3 size: 14 residues. Unmatched junction bases numbered 8, after V lost 6 bases and J lost 5 bases. The CDR3 here is CASRTDRAVETQYF. For the CDR3, the DNA is TGTGCCAGCAGAACGGACAGGGCGGTGGAGACCCAGTACTTC.

This clonotype was detected many times. V is TRBV6-6 and J is TRBJ1-5, with 7 bases identical to TRBD1. The germline V gene encodes CDR1 MNHNY and CDR2 SVGAGI (reference sequence). The CDR3 is made up of 16 amino acids. The J segment lost 4 bases and the V segment lost 4 bases, leaving 10 bases of the junction unmatched. In DNA, the CDR3 is TGTGCCAGCAGTTGGGGGAGAGGGGGCCTTAATCAGCCCCAGCATTTT. Translated, it gives CASSWGRGGLNQPQHF.

This clonotype has ten or more counts. The chain carries TRBV7-3 and TRBJ2-3; D not resolved. The V and J ends lost 5 bases and 0 bases respectively, with 18 bases between them. This CDR3 has 17 amino acids. Looked up from germline, CDR1 is SGHTA and CDR2 is FQGTGA. CDR3 protein: CASSPRDARWSTDTQYF. CDR3 coding DNA: TGTGCCAGCAGCCCCAGAGACGCCCGATGGAGCACAGATACGCAGTATTTT. The variable domain in full, with the rest retrieved from reference TRBV7-3 and TRBJ2-3, is GAGVSQTPSNKVTEKGKYVELRCDPISGHTALYWYRQSLGQGPEFLIYFQGTGAADDSGLPNDRFFAVRPEGSVSTLKIQRTERGDSAVYLCASSPRDARWSTDTQYFGPGTRLTVL.

The gene calls are TRBV19 and TRBJ1-2; TRBD1 might be the D (5 bases). CDR3 length: 12 residues. The V gene lost 10 bases and the J gene lost 5 bases, with 14 bases spanning the gap. Germline assignment: CDR1 LNHDA and CDR2 SQIVND (reference sequence). CDR3 residues: CATGTPSYGYTF. For the CDR3, the DNA is TGTGCCACTGGGACCCCGTCATATGGCTACACCTTC.

This clonotype was seen many times. The V call is TRBV6-6, the J call TRBJ2-7; 12 bases map to TRBD1. This CDR3 contains 17 residues. After removal of 0 bases from V and 7 bases from J, the junction contained 10 bases not matched to a gene. Per germline, CDR1 MNHNY and CDR2 SVGAGI (reference sequence). The CDR3 DNA sequence: TGTGCCAGCAGTTACTCCCAGCCGGGGGACAGGGGGCGGGAGCAGTACTTC. This encodes CASSYSQPGDRGREQYF.

This clonotype was seen at least ten times. The chain combines TRBV7-9 with TRBJ2-3; 8 bases align to TRBD2. Germline CDR1 is SEHNR and CDR2 is FQNEAQ (reference sequence). V dropped 8 bases and J dropped 4; count of bases not matched to a gene: 8. The CDR3 contains 14 residues. The CDR3 sequence: CASAISGASDTQYF. The CDR3 DNA reads as TGTGCCAGCGCGATTAGCGGGGCCTCAGATACGCAGTATTTT.